Given below is one T cell receptor (beta chain) in context. Its cognate antigen is unknown. The data are from a study of cytomegalovirus exposure and HLA in healthy donors. Study results and limitations: In vitro data verified three CMV-associated chains as specific for CMV antigens.

Germline CDR1 reads GTSNPN; CDR2 reads SVGIG (reference sequence). Trimming removed 0 bases from V and 4 bases from J; junction bases left unmatched: 4. The CDR3 loop spans 16 amino acids. The PCR used 60 Vbeta and 13 Jbeta primers. This table comes from immunoSEQ multiplex PCR, and its TCRdb copy is limited to in-frame clones, with some not included. The data hold 60,000 to 90,000 clones, with about 70% observed a single time. What was sequenced was PBMCs. The J gene is TRBJ2-1, the V gene TRBV30; 12 nucleotides match TRBD2. The sequence was obtained from a man aged 40-49 years in good health and CMV-seropositive. This CDR3 reads CAWSVVGLAGYNEQFF. The CDR3 region has the DNA TGTGCCTGGAGTGTAGTAGGACTAGCGGGGTACAATGAGCAGTTCTTC.